This T cell receptor (beta chain) comes out of a study of blood T cell repertoires in COVID-19. Under the authors' procedure: Nucleated cell counts were estimated from reference gene primer amplification. The method was immunoSEQ multiplex PCR; TCRdb's version includes in-frame clones alone and lacks a portion of them. V, J and clone size were drawn from that table, and D and trimming were deduced from the DNA. Of roughly 250,000 clones in the sample, 80% to 90% were seen once. The junction had 1 base not matched to a gene; V was cut back by 1 base and J by 10 bases. Looked up from germline, CDR1 is MGHRA and CDR2 is YSYEKL. This CDR3 comprises 12 residues.

This sequence originates from a man in his forties or fifties with acute or convalescent COVID-19. The source material was peripheral blood. The V call is TRBV4-1, the J call TRBJ2-5; 9 bases align to TRBD2. Here the CDR3 DNA reads TGCGCCAGCAGCCAAGGACTAGCGGACCAGTACTTC. Translating gives CASSQGLADQYF.